These T cell receptor beta chains were read from a single sample in a study of shared T cell receptors in the human thymus. Clones were sequenced by immunoSEQ multiplex PCR, and TCRdb holds only the in-frame ones, with some missing. Of 500,000 to 850,000 clones in the sample, 80% to 90% were seen once. These records were also assigned to another study, of human thymus T cells.

The sequencing input was thymocytes. The receptors derive from a boy under three years old with a congenital heart defect. CDR3s include the opening cysteine and the closing phenylalanine or tryptophan. D genes are given only for firm matches. Size values are once, few and many counts, or a class for expanded clones, and some rows have none.

TRBV5-4	TRBJ2-2	once	NA	TGTGCCAGCAGCTTGGAACACACCACCGGGGAGCTGTTTTTT	CASSLEHTTGELFF
TRBV5-1	TRBJ1-2	NA	NA	TGCGCCAGCAGCAATCGGACAGCCGAAGTTTGGACGAAGCCCGAAGTCCCCCACTATGGCTACACCTTC	CASSNRTAEVWTKPEVPHYGYTF
TRBV29-1	TRBJ1-1	NA	NA	TGCAGCGTTGAAGATAGTCACGGTAACACTGAAGCTTTCTTT	CSVEDSHGNTEAFF
TRBV5-6	TRBJ1-2	NA	TRBD1	TGTGCCAGCAGCCAGAATGGGACAGGGTACTATGGCTACACCTTC	CASSQNGTGYYGYTF
TRBV4-3	TRBJ2-2	NA	NA	TGCGCCAGCAGCCATATTATGAACACCGGGGAGCTGTTTTTT	CASSHIMNTGELFF
TRBV21-1	TRBJ2-1	NA	NA	TGTGCCAGCAGCCTCGCGGGGGCCTACAATGAGCAGTTCTTC	CASSLAGAYNEQFF
TRBV25-1	TRBJ2-1	NA	TRBD1	TGTGCCAGCGCCCCGGGACAGGGATGCAATGAGCAGTTCTTC	CASAPGQGCNEQFF
TRBV9	TRBJ2-5	once	TRBD1	TGTGCCAGCGGCGCCGAGACAGGGAGTACAGAGACCCAGTACTTC	CASGAETGSTETQYF
TRBV2	TRBJ1-2	NA	NA	TGTGCCAGCAGTGAAAGAGATCAGGGGAACTATGGCTACACCTTC	CASSERDQGNYGYTF
TRBV6-5	TRBJ2-2	NA	NA	TGTGCCAGCAAGAGGTCCGCGAACACCGGGGAGCTGTTTTTT	CASKRSANTGELFF
TRBV27	TRBJ1-5	NA	NA	TGTGCCAGCAGTCCCCTTGGGGTTCTTTCAGGGAGCAATCAGCCCCAGCATTTT	CASSPLGVLSGSNQPQHF
TRBV4-3	TRBJ2-7	NA	TRBD1	TGCGCCAGCAGCCAGGAAGACAGGGCGTCCTACGAGCAGTACTTC	CASSQEDRASYEQYF
TRBV5-5	TRBJ2-7	NA	NA	TGTGCCAGCAGCCCAGACAGTTACGAGCAGTACTTC	CASSPDSYEQYF
TRBV28	TRBJ2-7	NA	TRBD1	TGTGCCAGCAGTTCGTCCCGCCGACAGGGCGAGCAGTACTTC	CASSSSRRQGEQYF
TRBV5-8	TRBJ2-1	NA	TRBD2	TGTGCCAGCAGCTTGGGCCAGGGAGGGGTTTACAATGAGCAGTTCTTC	CASSLGQGGVYNEQFF
TRBV4-3	TRBJ2-5	NA	NA	TGCGCCAGCAGCCAGGACGGGAAACAAGAGACCCAGTACTTC	CASSQDGKQETQYF
TRBV28	TRBJ2-3	once	NA	TGTGCCAGCAGTTTCCTTGCGGATACCCCTAGCACAGATACGCAGTATTTT	CASSFLADTPSTDTQYF
TRBV5-1	TRBJ2-1	NA	TRBD1	TGCGCCAGCAGTAATCTGGGGACAGGGGGTAATGAGCAGTTCTTC	CASSNLGTGGNEQFF
TRBV2	TRBJ1-5	NA	NA	TGTGCCAGCAGTGATTGGGGCCGGATAAGCAATCAGCCCCAGCATTTT	CASSDWGRISNQPQHF
TRBV5-1	TRBJ2-5	NA	TRBD2	TGCGCCAGCAGCTTGGGGGGACTAGCGGGGCAAGAGACCCAGTACTTC	CASSLGGLAGQETQYF
TRBV30	TRBJ2-7	NA	TRBD1	TGTGCCTGGGAGGACAGGAGCTCCTACGAGCAGTACTTC	CAWEDRSSYEQYF
TRBV19	TRBJ2-2	NA	TRBD1	TGTGCCAGTAGTATTTGGGCAGGGGGCAACACCGGGGAGCTGTTTTTT	CASSIWAGGNTGELFF
TRBV5-1	TRBJ2-4	NA	TRBD2	TGCGCCAGCAGCTTGGATGTTAGCGGGGGGGGAGCCAAAAACATTCAGTACTTC	CASSLDVSGGGAKNIQYF
TRBV6-1	TRBJ1-2	once	TRBD1	TGTGCCAGCAGTGAAGTGGGACAGGTTGTTGCTAACTATGGCTACACCTTC	CASSEVGQVVANYGYTF
TRBV19	TRBJ2-2	NA	TRBD1	TGTGCCAGTAGTACCCGGGACAGTTACACCGGGGAGCTGTTTTTT	CASSTRDSYTGELFF
TRBV4-3	TRBJ2-7	NA	TRBD2	TGCGCCAGCAGCCAACTAGCGGACTCCTACGAGCAGTACTTC	CASSQLADSYEQYF
TRBV6-6	TRBJ1-1	NA	NA	TGTGCCAGCAGTCTCCCCAATCCAGGGAACACTGAAGCTTTCTTT	CASSLPNPGNTEAFF
TRBV27	TRBJ1-1	once	NA	TGTGCCAGCAGTTCCTCCGAGCAGGCTGAAGCTTTCTTT	CASSSSEQAEAFF
TRBV4-3	TRBJ2-7	NA	NA	TGCGCCAGCAGCCAAGTTAAGAGCGCCTACGAGCAGTACTTC	CASSQVKSAYEQYF
TRBV18	TRBJ1-1	once	NA	TGTGCCAGCTCACCCCCGCAGGGCACTGAAGCTTTCTTT	CASSPPQGTEAFF
TRBV4-3	TRBJ2-7	NA	NA	TGCGCCAGCAGCCAAGCTACCCCAGGGAATTTTGACTACGAGCAGTACTTC	CASSQATPGNFDYEQYF
TRBV5-6	TRBJ1-5	NA	NA	TGTGCCAGCAGCTCTGGACGGACACGGAATCAGCCCCAGCATTTT	CASSSGRTRNQPQHF
TRBV5-1	TRBJ2-1	NA	TRBD2	TGCGCCAGCAGACCACTAGCGGGCCCCCACTCCTACAATGAGCAGTTCTTC	CASRPLAGPHSYNEQFF
TRBV28	TRBJ2-7	NA	TRBD1	TGTGCCAGCAGGGACAGGCTATACGAGCAGTACTTC	CASRDRLYEQYF
TRBV11-2	TRBJ2-7	NA	NA	TGTGCCAGCAGCTTCCAAACCGTCGGTAACGAGCAGTACTTC	CASSFQTVGNEQYF
TRBV29-1	TRBJ1-1	NA	NA	TGCAGCGTTGTTGCAGGCACAACTGAAGCTTTCTTT	CSVVAGTTEAFF
TRBV28	TRBJ2-3	NA	NA	TGTGCCAGCAGTTTTGTGGAGCCCAACACAGATACGCAGTATTTT	CASSFVEPNTDTQYF
TRBV18	TRBJ1-6	NA	NA	TGTGCCAGCTCACCACAGTGGCCCCGCTCCTATAATTCACCCCTCCACTTT	CASSPQWPRSYNSPLHF
TRBV15	TRBJ2-2	NA	NA	TGTGCCACCAGCAGAGATAGCCGCCAGGGGAACACCGGGGAGCTGTTTTTT	CATSRDSRQGNTGELFF
TRBV21-1	TRBJ2-1	NA	NA	TGTGCCAGCAGCAAAGGGGACAGCCTTTACAATGAGCAGTTCTTC	CASSKGDSLYNEQFF
TRBV5-1	TRBJ1-1	NA	TRBD1	TGCGCCAGCAGCTCCTATCAGGGGGCGCGAGGTCTGAACACTGAAGCTTTCTTT	CASSSYQGARGLNTEAFF
TRBV18	TRBJ2-6	few	TRBD1	TGTGCCAGCTCACCCCGACAGGGCTCCGGGGCCAACGTCCTGACTTTC	CASSPRQGSGANVLTF
TRBV27	TRBJ2-7	NA	NA	TGTGCCAGCGGCACTTTAGGGAGCTCCTACGAGCAGTACTTC	CASGTLGSSYEQYF
TRBV5-1	TRBJ2-3	NA	NA	TGCGCCAGCAGCTTCCGACTAAAAACCACAGATACGCAGTATTTT	CASSFRLKTTDTQYF
TRBV4-3	TRBJ2-1	NA	TRBD2	TGCGCCAGCAGCCAAGAACACCTAGCGGGAGGGCCCTATGAGCAGTTCTTC	CASSQEHLAGGPYEQFF
TRBV6-1	TRBJ2-7	NA	TRBD1	TGTGCCAGCAGTGGGACAGGTGGAAGCTACGAGCAGTACTTC	CASSGTGGSYEQYF
TRBV4-1	TRBJ2-5	few	TRBD1	TGCGCCAGCAGCCAATCACTACTACAGGGGAAAGAAGAGACCCAGTACTTC	CASSQSLLQGKEETQYF
TRBV11-1	TRBJ2-5	NA	NA	TGTGCCAGCAGCTTCATGGAGACCCAGTACTTC	CASSFMETQYF
TRBV7-2	TRBJ2-1	NA	NA	TGTGCCAGCAGCTTAGGGGCGGGACAGTTGTTCTTC	CASSLGAGQLFF
TRBV19	TRBJ2-4	once	TRBD2	TGTGCCAGTAGCCCCCTGAAGCGGGATGGCTCCCCCGTTGACATTCAGTACTTC	CASSPLKRDGSPVDIQYF
TRBV27	TRBJ1-6	NA	NA	TGTGCCAGCAGTTTAGAACCCCATGAGCAGGGGCTTTATAATTCACCCCTCCACTTT	CASSLEPHEQGLYNSPLHF
TRBV7-9	TRBJ1-5	NA	NA	TGTGCCAGCAGCTTAACGGGGTCGAATCAGCCCCAGCATTTT	CASSLTGSNQPQHF